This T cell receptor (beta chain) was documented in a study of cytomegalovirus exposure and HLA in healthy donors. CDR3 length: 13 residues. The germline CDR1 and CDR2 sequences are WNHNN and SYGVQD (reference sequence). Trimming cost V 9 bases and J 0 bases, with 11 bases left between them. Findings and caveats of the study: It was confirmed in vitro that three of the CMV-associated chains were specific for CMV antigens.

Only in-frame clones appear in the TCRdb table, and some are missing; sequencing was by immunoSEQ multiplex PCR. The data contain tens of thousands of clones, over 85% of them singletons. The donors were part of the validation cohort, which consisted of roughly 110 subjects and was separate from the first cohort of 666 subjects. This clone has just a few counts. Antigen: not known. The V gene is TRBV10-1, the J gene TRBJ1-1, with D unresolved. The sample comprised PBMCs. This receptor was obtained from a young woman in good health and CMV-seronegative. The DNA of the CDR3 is TGCGCCAGTACGAGAGACATGAACACTGAAGCTTTCTTT. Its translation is CASTRDMNTEAFF.